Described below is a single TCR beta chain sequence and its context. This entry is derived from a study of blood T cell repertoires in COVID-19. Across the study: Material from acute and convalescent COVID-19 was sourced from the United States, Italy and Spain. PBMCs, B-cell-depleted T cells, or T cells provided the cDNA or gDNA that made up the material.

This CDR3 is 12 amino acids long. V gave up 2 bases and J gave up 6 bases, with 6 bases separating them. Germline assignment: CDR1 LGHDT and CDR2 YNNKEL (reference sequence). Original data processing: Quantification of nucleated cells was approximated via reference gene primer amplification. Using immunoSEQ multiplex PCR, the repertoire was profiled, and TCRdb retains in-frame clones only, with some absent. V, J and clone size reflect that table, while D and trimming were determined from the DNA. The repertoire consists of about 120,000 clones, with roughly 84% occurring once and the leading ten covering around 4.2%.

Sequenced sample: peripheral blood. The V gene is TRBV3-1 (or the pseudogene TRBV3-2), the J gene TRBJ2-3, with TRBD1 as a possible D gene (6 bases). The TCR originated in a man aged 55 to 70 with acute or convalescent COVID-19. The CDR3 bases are TGTGCCAGCAGCCAAAGGGGGGATACGCAGTATTTT. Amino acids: CASSQRGDTQYF.